This is a list of T cell receptor beta chains from one sample in a study of PD-L1 blockade in urothelial cancer. Profiled with immunoSEQ multiplex PCR; TCRdb holds only in-frame clones, not every one. The sample has around 130,000 clones; 84% are singletons. Source: PBMCs, taken around atezolizumab (anti-PD-L1) treatment. The receptors here all came from a man over 45 with urothelial cancer. Each CDR3 is given with its conserved first and last residue. The order of the fields is V gene, D gene, J gene, clone size, CDR3 protein, CDR3 DNA. A D gene is named only where the DNA matches it firmly. Clone size, where shown, is once, few, many, or a class for clones that have expanded.

v_call: TRBV7-6; d_call: TRBD2; j_call: TRBJ2-3; clone_size: NA; cdr3_aa: CASSLGGSSDTQYF; cdr3_nt: TGTGCCAGCAGCTTAGGCGGGAGCTCAGATACGCAGTATTTT
v_call: TRBV7-9; d_call: NA; j_call: TRBJ2-1; clone_size: few; cdr3_aa: CASSLGIYNEQFF; cdr3_nt: TGTGCCAGCAGCTTAGGTATCTACAATGAGCAGTTCTTC
v_call: TRBV18; d_call: NA; j_call: TRBJ2-4; clone_size: NA; cdr3_aa: CASSPPVAKNIQYF; cdr3_nt: TGTGCCAGCTCACCGCCGGTAGCCAAAAACATTCAGTACTTC
v_call: TRBV6-1; d_call: TRBD1; j_call: TRBJ1-5; clone_size: NA; cdr3_aa: CASSSGGGSNQPQHF; cdr3_nt: TGTGCCAGCAGTTCAGGGGGCGGGAGCAATCAGCCCCAGCATTTT
v_call: TRBV6-1; d_call: TRBD1; j_call: TRBJ2-1; clone_size: NA; cdr3_aa: CASSEARDRAHNEQFF; cdr3_nt: TGTGCCAGCAGTGAAGCCAGGGACAGGGCCCACAATGAGCAGTTCTTC
v_call: TRBV21-1; d_call: NA; j_call: TRBJ1-6; clone_size: NA; cdr3_aa: CASSRGTAGNSPLHF; cdr3_nt: TGTGCCAGCAGCAGGGGGACAGCTGGGAATTCACCCCTCCACTTT
v_call: TRBV7-2; d_call: NA; j_call: TRBJ2-3; clone_size: NA; cdr3_aa: CASSFRGTDTQYF; cdr3_nt: TGTGCCAGCAGCTTCCGAGGAACAGATACGCAGTATTTT
v_call: TRBV30; d_call: NA; j_call: TRBJ1-3; clone_size: NA; cdr3_aa: CAWSVHLTSSGNTIYF; cdr3_nt: TGTGCCTGGAGTGTACATTTGACAAGCTCTGGAAACACCATATATTTT
v_call: TRBV9; d_call: NA; j_call: TRBJ2-7; clone_size: NA; cdr3_aa: CASSVGFGGYEQYF; cdr3_nt: TGTGCCAGCAGCGTAGGCTTCGGCGGCTACGAGCAGTACTTC
v_call: TRBV28; d_call: NA; j_call: TRBJ2-2; clone_size: NA; cdr3_aa: CASSFSYTGELFF; cdr3_nt: TGTGCCAGCAGTTTCTCCTACACCGGGGAGCTGTTTTTT
v_call: TRBV5-6; d_call: NA; j_call: TRBJ2-6; clone_size: NA; cdr3_aa: CASRTYGANVLTF; cdr3_nt: TGTGCCAGCAGGACATATGGGGCCAACGTCCTGACTTTC
v_call: TRBV5-1; d_call: TRBD2; j_call: TRBJ2-1; clone_size: NA; cdr3_aa: CASSRTSGRVGQFF; cdr3_nt: TGCGCCAGCAGTCGGACTAGCGGGAGAGTCGGGCAGTTCTTC
v_call: TRBV11-3; d_call: TRBD2; j_call: TRBJ2-1; clone_size: NA; cdr3_aa: CASSNPLAGPGNEQFF; cdr3_nt: TGTGCCAGCAGCAACCCTCTAGCGGGCCCTGGGAATGAGCAGTTCTTC
v_call: TRBV6-7; d_call: TRBD1; j_call: TRBJ2-7; clone_size: NA; cdr3_aa: CASSYVRGLYEQYF; cdr3_nt: TGTGCCAGCAGTTACGTTAGGGGGCTGTACGAGCAGTACTTC
v_call: TRBV7-9; d_call: TRBD1; j_call: TRBJ1-2; clone_size: NA; cdr3_aa: CASSPGTASLGYTF; cdr3_nt: TGTGCCAGCAGCCCCGGGACAGCCTCGCTTGGCTACACCTTC
v_call: TRBV7-9; d_call: TRBD2; j_call: TRBJ2-3; clone_size: NA; cdr3_aa: CASSPYSSGGTDTQYF; cdr3_nt: TGTGCCAGCAGCCCTTACTCTAGCGGCGGCACAGATACGCAGTATTTT
v_call: TRBV6-1; d_call: TRBD2; j_call: TRBJ2-5; clone_size: NA; cdr3_aa: CASSKLAETQYF; cdr3_nt: TGTGCCAGCAGTAAACTAGCGGAGACCCAGTACTTC
v_call: TRBV5-1; d_call: TRBD2; j_call: TRBJ2-7; clone_size: once; cdr3_aa: CASSSGTSGIEQYF; cdr3_nt: TGCGCCAGCAGCTCCGGGACTAGCGGGATCGAGCAGTACTTC
v_call: TRBV12-5; d_call: NA; j_call: TRBJ2-1; clone_size: once; cdr3_aa: CASGCPPEGANDEQFF; cdr3_nt: TGTGCTAGTGGTTGCCCTCCTGAAGGGGCTAACGATGAGCAGTTCTTC
v_call: TRBV5-1; d_call: TRBD1; j_call: TRBJ1-4; clone_size: NA; cdr3_aa: CASSYSGTGAAHEKLFF; cdr3_nt: TGCGCCAGCAGCTATTCCGGGACAGGGGCTGCTCACGAAAAACTGTTTTTT
v_call: TRBV19; d_call: NA; j_call: TRBJ2-2; clone_size: once; cdr3_aa: CASSIDDSPNTGELFF; cdr3_nt: TGTGCCAGTAGTATAGATGACAGCCCGAACACCGGGGAGCTGTTTTTT
v_call: TRBV5-1; d_call: TRBD2; j_call: TRBJ2-3; clone_size: NA; cdr3_aa: CASSFDSGSTDTQYF; cdr3_nt: TGCGCCAGCAGCTTCGATAGCGGGAGTACAGATACGCAGTATTTT
v_call: TRBV30; d_call: TRBD2; j_call: TRBJ2-1; clone_size: NA; cdr3_aa: CAWSVQLAGNEQFF; cdr3_nt: TGTGCCTGGAGTGTACAGCTAGCGGGGAACGAGCAGTTCTTC
v_call: TRBV14; d_call: NA; j_call: TRBJ1-2; clone_size: few; cdr3_aa: CASSRELTGSGYTF; cdr3_nt: TGTGCCAGCAGCCGAGAATTAACAGGGTCTGGCTACACCTTC
v_call: TRBV23-1; d_call: NA; j_call: TRBJ2-3; clone_size: NA; cdr3_aa: CASSHTSAGPTDTQYF; cdr3_nt: TGCGCCAGCAGCCATACCTCAGCGGGTCCCACAGATACGCAGTATTTT
v_call: TRBV19; d_call: NA; j_call: TRBJ1-1; clone_size: NA; cdr3_aa: CASSIYGPGNTEAFF; cdr3_nt: TGTGCCAGTAGTATTTACGGCCCGGGGAACACTGAAGCTTTCTTT
v_call: TRBV5-1; d_call: TRBD1; j_call: TRBJ1-2; clone_size: NA; cdr3_aa: CASSLGQGNMGYTF; cdr3_nt: TGCGCCAGCAGCTTGGGACAGGGAAATATGGGCTACACCTTC
v_call: TRBV6-4; d_call: NA; j_call: TRBJ2-3; clone_size: NA; cdr3_aa: CASSVGGGTDTQYF; cdr3_nt: TGTGCCAGCAGTGTGGGAGGAGGGACAGATACGCAGTATTTT
v_call: TRBV28; d_call: TRBD1; j_call: TRBJ1-1; clone_size: NA; cdr3_aa: CASSIRTGLAFF; cdr3_nt: TGTGCCAGCAGCATCCGGACAGGGCTGGCTTTCTTT
v_call: TRBV5-1; d_call: NA; j_call: TRBJ1-4; clone_size: NA; cdr3_aa: CASTSGRGKEKLFF; cdr3_nt: TGCGCCAGCACCTCGGGTCGGGGAAAGGAAAAACTGTTTTTT
v_call: TRBV2; d_call: TRBD1; j_call: TRBJ1-2; clone_size: NA; cdr3_aa: CASVGDRGQSGYTF; cdr3_nt: TGTGCCAGCGTTGGGGACAGGGGGCAATCTGGCTACACCTTC
v_call: TRBV6-5; d_call: NA; j_call: TRBJ1-1; clone_size: NA; cdr3_aa: CASSYVGRYTEAFF; cdr3_nt: TGTGCCAGCAGTTACGTGGGCAGATACACTGAAGCTTTCTTT
v_call: TRBV30; d_call: NA; j_call: TRBJ1-5; clone_size: NA; cdr3_aa: CAWSFRNQPQHF; cdr3_nt: TGTGCCTGGAGTTTCAGAAATCAGCCCCAGCATTTT
v_call: TRBV28; d_call: NA; j_call: TRBJ1-5; clone_size: NA; cdr3_aa: CASRSDRRKTSNQLQHF; cdr3_nt: TGTGCCAGCAGATCGGACAGAAGGAAAACTTCCAATCAGCTCCAGCATTTT
v_call: TRBV2; d_call: TRBD1; j_call: TRBJ2-2; clone_size: NA; cdr3_aa: CASSGQGNTGELFF; cdr3_nt: TGTGCCAGCAGTGGACAGGGAAACACCGGGGAGCTGTTTTTT
v_call: TRBV19; d_call: NA; j_call: TRBJ1-5; clone_size: NA; cdr3_aa: CASCTRGSNQPQHF; cdr3_nt: TGTGCCAGTTGTACGCGGGGTAGCAATCAGCCCCAGCATTTT
v_call: TRBV9; d_call: NA; j_call: TRBJ1-6; clone_size: NA; cdr3_aa: CASSAAPDSTLHF; cdr3_nt: TGTGCCAGCAGCGCCGCCCCGGACTCAACCCTCCACTTT
v_call: TRBV9; d_call: TRBD2; j_call: TRBJ2-5; clone_size: NA; cdr3_aa: CASSETSGRAHRETQYF; cdr3_nt: TGTGCCAGCAGCGAAACTAGCGGGAGGGCCCATAGGGAGACCCAGTACTTC
v_call: TRBV7-2; d_call: TRBD2; j_call: TRBJ2-5; clone_size: NA; cdr3_aa: CASSLSGAQETQYF; cdr3_nt: TGTGCCAGCAGCCTCAGCGGGGCCCAAGAGACCCAGTACTTC
v_call: TRBV19; d_call: NA; j_call: TRBJ2-1; clone_size: NA; cdr3_aa: CASSTPYGSYNEQFF; cdr3_nt: TGTGCCAGTAGTACCCCTTACGGGAGTTACAATGAGCAGTTCTTC